This T cell receptor (beta chain) originates from a study of blood T cell repertoires in COVID-19. Whole-study context: There were acute and convalescent COVID-19 samples, and they came from the United States, Italy and Spain. From T cells, B-cell-depleted T cells, or PBMCs came the material, which was cDNA or gDNA.

The assay was immunoSEQ multiplex PCR, and TCRdb's table has in-frame clones only and misses some. Found here are some 58,000 clones, 86% of them singletons; the top ten hold 0.9% to 1.5%. This clone has more than one count but fewer than ten. Per germline, CDR1 KGHSH and CDR2 LQKENI. The J segment lost 5 bases and the V segment lost 6 bases, leaving 6 bases of the junction unmatched. CDR3 length: 13 residues. The material sequenced was peripheral blood. The TCR sequence derives from a middle-aged man with acute or convalescent COVID-19. V and J are TRBV18 and TRBJ1-2; the match to TRBD1 covers 7 bases. CDR3 nucleotides: TGTGCCAGCTCTCCGGACAGGTCATATGGCTACACCTTC. Translated: CASSPDRSYGYTF.